The 19 T cell receptor beta chains presented below share a single source sample, sequenced in a study of quantifying T cell responses using KT2 cells. Background on the study: Reverse transcription used primers in the TCR alpha and beta constant regions.

A single-stranded UMI oligo with SP2 sequence was ligated to cDNA 3' ends. An equimolar mix of RC1.1 and RC1.2 primed the beta chain across TRBC1 and TRBC2. TCRdb used MiXCR to reprocess the UMI-ligation and nested PCR reads, holding one entry per CDR3 protein. Counted here are fewer than 45,000 distinct CDR3 sequences, about 15% occurring once; the ten biggest clones make up around two fifths. Source material: PBMCs spiked with cells of the T cell clone KT2. These receptors came from a human donor.

This clonotype was detected only a few times. The rearrangement joins TRBV5-1 to TRBJ2-5; 8 bases fit TRBD2. Germline CDR1 reads SGHRS; CDR2 reads YFSETQ. There are 16 residues in the CDR3. V lost 4 bases, J lost 3 bases, and 11 bases stayed unmatched. The DNA for the CDR3 is TGCGCCAGCAGCCCCCAGCCATCAGCGGGGGAAGAGACCCAGTACTTC. Amino acid sequence: CASSPQPSAGEETQYF.

The rearrangement joins TRBV10-3 to TRBJ1-1, with D possibly being TRBD1 (5 bases). V was pared by 3 bases and J by 0 bases, with 11 bases between. CDR1 and CDR2 (germline): ENHRY, SYGVKD. The CDR3 runs 15 residues. The CDR3 here is CAISDSARVNTEAFF. The CDR3 nucleotides are TGTGCCATCAGTGATTCGGCCAGGGTGAACACTGAAGCTTTCTTT.

V and J are TRBV18 and TRBJ1-1, with D unresolved. From germline, CDR1 is KGHSH and CDR2 LQKENI. Trimming left V 3 bases short and J 1 base short, with 12 bases between. This CDR3 is 15 amino acids long. The CDR3: CASSPSVAQNTEAFF. The CDR3, as DNA: TGTGCCAGCTCACCCTCCGTCGCACAGAACACTGAAGCTTTCTTT.

V and J are TRBV5-1 and TRBJ2-7; 8 bases align to TRBD1. Germline CDR1 reads SGHRS; CDR2 reads YFSETQ. The CDR3 runs to 17 residues. V trimming: 0 bases; J trimming: 2 bases; junction bases outside the gene matches: 10. For the CDR3, the DNA is TGCGCCAGCAGCTTGGGGGCCTGGGACAGGCGTACCTACGAGCAGTACTTC. As protein: CASSLGAWDRRTYEQYF. The full variable domain, rest sourced from reference TRBV5-1 and TRBJ2-7, is KAGVTQTPRYLIKTRGQQVTLSCSPISGHRSVSWYQQTPGQGLQFLFEYFSETQRNKGNFPGRFSGRQFSNSRSEMNVSTLELGDSALYLCASSLGAWDRRTYEQYFGPGTRLTVT.

This clonotype was seen more than once but under ten times. The rearrangement links TRBV12-3 or TRBV12-4 to TRBJ2-7, with D tentatively TRBD1 (5 bases). This CDR3 comprises 14 residues. V was shortened by 3 bases and J by 3 bases, with 12 bases between the two germline ends. CDR3 DNA: TGTGCCAGCAGTTTGACAGAAACGTACTACGAGCAGTACTTC. Amino acids: CASSLTETYYEQYF.

CDR3 sequence reads: CASSRTGAGYNEQFF. In nucleotides, the CDR3 is TGTGCCAGCAGCAGGACAGGGGCTGGATACAATGAGCAGTTCTTC. The V call is TRBV7-9, the J call TRBJ2-1, with 9 positions matching TRBD1. Trimming removed 5 bases from V and 4 bases from J; junction bases left unmatched: 6. The V gene's germline CDR1 is SEHNR and CDR2 FQNEAQ (reference sequence). The CDR3 totals 15 residues.

In this sample, this clonotype turned up many times. The CDR3, as DNA: TGTGCCAGCAGCAGTCGGCATTCCGGGGAGCTGTTTTTT. It translates to CASSSRHSGELFF. The V and J genes are TRBV6-5 and TRBJ2-2; D not resolved. This CDR3 comprises 13 residues. Germline-derived CDR1 and CDR2 are MNHEY and SVGAGI. V was shortened by 6 bases and J by 6 bases, with 11 bases between the two germline ends.

The rearrangement links TRBV6-6 to TRBJ2-2; TRBD2 might be the D (5 bases). Looked up from germline, CDR1 is MNHNY and CDR2 is SVGAGI (reference sequence). V lost 6 bases and J 3 bases, leaving 8 bases between the germline ends. CDR3 length: 13 residues. CDR3 loop: CASREADTGELFF. Here the CDR3 DNA reads TGTGCCAGCAGGGAGGCGGACACCGGGGAGCTGTTTTTT.

This clonotype was recorded a few times. The chain employs TRBV15 and TRBJ2-5; the D is unclear. V was clipped by 5 bases and J by 1 base, with 5 bases between them. The CDR3 runs to 12 residues. Germline V gene lookup returns CDR1 LNHNV and CDR2 YYDKDF (reference sequence). The CDR3 spells CATSRPQETQYF. CDR3 nucleotide sequence: TGTGCCACCAGCCGACCCCAAGAGACCCAGTACTTC.

The J gene is TRBJ2-7, the V gene TRBV10-3, with no clear D. There are 12 residues in the CDR3. V was pared by 5 bases and J by 3 bases, with 8 bases between. Germline lookup yields CDR1 ENHRY and CDR2 SYGVKD. Written as DNA, the CDR3 is TGTGCCATCAGTCAAAGTTTCTACGAGCAGTACTTC. Translated: CAISQSFYEQYF.

This clonotype appeared a few times. The chain joins TRBV6-5 to TRBJ2-7; TRBD1 matches at 8 bases. Trimming at V came to 2 bases and at J to 5 bases, leaving 5 bases not matched to a gene. This CDR3 is 14 amino acids long. The germline CDR1 and CDR2 sequences are MNHEY and SVGAGI. CDR3 in DNA: TGTGCCAGCAGTTACCCCAGGACAGGGCACGAGCAGTACTTC. Amino acids: CASSYPRTGHEQYF.

The chain has TRBV14 and TRBJ2-7; D might be TRBD2 (5 bases). Looked up from germline, CDR1 is SGHDN and CDR2 is FVKESK. The CDR3 spans 16 residues. Trimming stripped 1 base from V and 2 bases from J, with 15 bases between. In nucleotides, the CDR3 is TGTGCCAGCAGCCAAGGGGTGGGAGCCCTCCCCTACGAGCAGTACTTC. Amino acid sequence: CASSQGVGALPYEQYF.

There are a few counts of this clonotype. The gene calls are TRBV18 and TRBJ2-1, with D possibly matching TRBD2 (5 bases). The CDR3 consists of 11 residues. Trimming stripped 2 bases from V and 9 bases from J, with 5 bases between. Looked up from germline, CDR1 is KGHSH and CDR2 is LQKENI. Here the CDR3 reads CASSPEGEQFF. CDR3 sequence (DNA): TGTGCCAGCTCACCAGAGGGTGAGCAGTTCTTC.

This clonotype was seen ten or more times. The chain links TRBV28 to TRBJ2-3; D is unresolved. V was pared by 5 bases and J by 2 bases, with 14 bases between. Germline loops: CDR1 MDHEN, CDR2 SYDVKM. The CDR3 consists of 15 residues. The CDR3 sequence is CASSPPSGNTDTQYF. The CDR3, as DNA: TGTGCCAGCAGTCCCCCCTCGGGTAACACAGATACGCAGTATTTT.

V is TRBV21-1 and J is TRBJ1-3; TRBD1 is the table's D call and was not checked against the DNA. TRBV21-1 is a recognized pseudogene. This CDR3 is 16 amino acids long. CDR3 protein: CASSIQGTMEGNTIYF. Written as DNA, the CDR3 is TGTGCCAGCAGCATCCAGGGGACAATGGAGGGAAACACCATATATTTT.

This sequence joins TRBV10-3 and TRBJ2-7; 11 nucleotides line up with TRBD2. Germline V gives CDR1 ENHRY, CDR2 SYGVKD. The V and J ends lost 3 bases and 2 bases, in that order; junction bases with no gene match: 3. This CDR3 region has 15 residues. In DNA form, the CDR3 reads TGTGCCATCAGTGACGCACTAGCGGGGGCCTACGAGCAGTACTTC. Protein sequence: CAISDALAGAYEQYF.

This clonotype has just a few counts. This chain uses TRBV3-1 with TRBJ2-4; TRBD2 aligns across 7 bases. In germline, CDR1 is LGHDT, CDR2 YNNKEL (reference sequence). The junction had 9 bases not matched to a gene; V was cut back by 3 bases and J by 16 bases. This CDR3 contains 12 residues. CDR3 amino acids: CASSQGEGPNYF. CDR3 bases: TGTGCCAGCAGCCAGGGGGAGGGCCCGAATTACTTC.

The chain recombines TRBV20-1 with TRBJ2-7, with TRBD2 identical over 13 bases. This CDR3 spans 13 amino acids. Trimming took 6 bases from V and 5 from J; bases not matched to a gene: 4. The V gene's germline CDR1 is DFQATT and CDR2 SNEGSKA (reference sequence). The CDR3 DNA is TGCAGTGCCCGGACTAGCGGGAGCCACGAGCAGTACTTC. Encoded protein: CSARTSGSHEQYF.

This clonotype was recorded many times. The rearrangement joins TRBV20-1 to TRBJ2-3; 14 bases agree with TRBD2. Looked up from germline, CDR1 is DFQATT and CDR2 is SNEGSKA (reference sequence). The length of the CDR3 is 17 residues. V shed 1 base and J 2 bases; nucleotides not matched to a gene: 5. CDR3 protein: CSARVRLAGGTTDTQYF. In DNA form, the CDR3 reads TGCAGTGCTAGAGTCAGACTAGCGGGGGGGACCACAGATACGCAGTATTTT.